The 15 T cell receptor beta chains in this list originate from one sample, sequenced in a study of CD8+ T cells in alopecia areata (dated by TCRdb to the late 2010s). The sample's time point label, decoded: around 4 weeks on oral tofacitinib. What the treatment or condition label conveys for this sample: oral pan-JAK inhibitor, 5-10 mg twice daily. Library creation used the immunoSEQ multiplex PCR assay. RNA was extracted from all samples and reverse transcribed into cDNA as template for TCR sequencing. The immuneACCESS repertoire file appears here via TCRdb, limited to in-frame rearrangements. These files lack a portion of the clones; in checked studies, under half of the deficit traces to unresolved V genes, and the cause of the others is not known. Here the sample has about 120,000 clones; approximately 57% occur a single time. The top ten clonotypes cover 4.5% to 6% of the sample. The specimen comprised CD4+ T cells sorted from blood, sampled at week 4, from a patient treated with tofacitinib. The receptors shown here come from a human donor with alopecia areata.

The chain carries TRBV30 and TRBJ2-3; TRBD2 matches at 8 bases. There are 12 residues in the CDR3. V was clipped by 5 bases and J by 6 bases; unmatched bases: 4. From germline, CDR1 is GTSNPN and CDR2 SVGIG (reference sequence). In nucleotides, the CDR3 is TGTGCCTGGGGACTAGCTCGGGATACGCAGTATTTT. Protein sequence: CAWGLARDTQYF.

In its sample, this clone was seen a few times. The chain links TRBV29-1 to TRBJ2-7; the match to TRBD1 covers 10 bases. The CDR3 is made up of 13 amino acids. V lost 7 bases and J lost 7; bases outside the gene matches: 10. Germline V gene data show CDR1 as SQVTM and CDR2 as ANQGSEA. The CDR3 DNA sequence: TGCAGCGCCGAGGGACAGGGGTTGGGGGAGCAGTACTTC. This encodes CSAEGQGLGEQYF.

This sequence joins TRBV29-1 and TRBJ1-5, with TRBD1 matching over 10 bases. Unmatched junction bases numbered 5, after V lost 6 bases and J lost 6 bases. Germline loops: CDR1 SQVTM, CDR2 ANQGSEA. There are 13 residues in the CDR3. CDR3 DNA sequence: TGCAGCGTCCAGACAGGGGGCACTCAGCCCCAGCATTTT. It is translated as CSVQTGGTQPQHF.

This clone was observed a few times. The chain employs TRBV11-2 and TRBJ2-7, with 7 bases that match TRBD2. The V gene's germline CDR1 is SGHAT and CDR2 FQNNGV. CDR3 length equals 14 residues. V was pared by 4 bases and J by 5 bases, with 8 bases of the junction left unmatched. CDR3 nucleotides: TGTGCCAGCAGCTACCGGGGGGAGGGGCACGAGCAGTACTTC. It is translated as CASSYRGEGHEQYF.

The V gene is TRBV30, the J gene TRBJ2-1; 13 bases agree with TRBD2. Germline V lookup: CDR1 GTSNPN, CDR2 SVGIG (reference sequence). V lost 3 bases and J lost 4; bases outside the gene matches: 3. The CDR3 loop spans 15 amino acids. CDR3 loop: CAWSGTSGVYNEQFF. CDR3 nucleotide sequence: TGTGCCTGGAGCGGGACTAGCGGGGTTTACAATGAGCAGTTCTTC.

The rearrangement uses TRBV5-4 and TRBJ2-7; 10 bases align to TRBD2. Germline trimming cut 4 bases from V and 4 bases from J; bases unmatched to any gene: 11. CDR3 size: 16 residues. CDR1 SGHNT and CDR2 YYREEE come from the germline V gene (reference sequence). The CDR3 protein is CASSPASGGSLYEQYF. In DNA, the CDR3 is TGTGCCAGCAGCCCAGCTAGCGGGGGTTCCCTATACGAGCAGTACTTC.

This clone was seen a single time. The chain couples TRBV28 to TRBJ1-1, with D possibly matching TRBD1 (5 bases). Germline assignment: CDR1 MDHEN and CDR2 SYDVKM. Between the trimmed V and J ends, which lost 5 bases and 7 bases, there was a span of 17 bases. The CDR3 runs 14 residues. The CDR3 is CASSAYRRGDEAFF. The CDR3 coding sequence is TGTGCCAGCAGTGCATACAGGCGAGGCGATGAAGCTTTCTTT. The full variable domain, completed using reference TRBV28 and TRBJ1-1, is DVKVTQSSRYLVKRTGEKVFLECVQDMDHENMFWYRQDPGLGLRLIYFSYDVKMKEKGDIPEGYSVSREKKERFSLILESASTNQTSMYLCASSAYRRGDEAFFGQGTRLTVV.

The V and J genes are TRBV7-9 and TRBJ1-6; no clear D gene. The CDR3 spans 15 residues. Germline CDR1 is SEHNR and CDR2 is FQNEAQ (reference sequence). The V and J ends lost 7 bases and 0 bases respectively, with 10 bases between them. The CDR3 coding sequence is TGTGCCAGCACGTTCGACCGCTCCTATAATTCACCCCTCCACTTT. Its protein product is CASTFDRSYNSPLHF.

The sample holds a few counts of this clone. This sequence joins TRBV4-2 and TRBJ1-2, with 9 bases identical to TRBD1. With V trimmed by 0 bases and J by 7 bases, 3 bases remained unmatched. The CDR3 extends over 14 amino acids. Germline CDR1 and CDR2: LGHNA and YNFKEQ. CDR3 nucleotides: TGTGCCAGCAGCCAAGATCAGACAGGGGGTGGCTACACCTTC. It encodes CASSQDQTGGGYTF.

There are a few counts of this clone. V gene TRBV7-2 combines with J gene TRBJ1-5; a possible D gene is TRBD1 (5 bases). This CDR3 has 15 residues. From germline, CDR1 is SGHTA and CDR2 FQGNSA. Trimming left V 1 base short and J 3 bases short, with 10 bases between. CDR3: CASSLGGDSNQPQHF. In DNA form, the CDR3 reads TGTGCCAGCAGCTTAGGAGGGGACTCCAATCAGCCCCAGCATTTT.

The rearrangement links TRBV27 to TRBJ2-6, with no clear D. This CDR3 spans 15 amino acids. The germline V gene has CDR1 MNHEY and CDR2 SMNVEV (reference sequence). V shed 4 bases and J shed 2 bases, with 9 bases lying between them. The CDR3 coding sequence is TGTGCCAGCAGTTCCCCCCGGCCTGGGGCCAACGTCCTGACTTTC. Amino acids: CASSSPRPGANVLTF.

The V and J genes are TRBV4-1 and TRBJ2-5, with TRBD2 matching over 12 bases. CDR3 length: 15 amino acids. Unmatched junction bases numbered 4, after V lost 3 bases and J lost 5 bases. Germline CDR1 MGHRA, CDR2 YSYEKL. CDR3 nucleotide sequence: TGCGCCAGCAGCCAGGTCCTAGCGGGGGGGGAGACCCAGTACTTC. It translates to CASSQVLAGGETQYF.

This clone was seen a handful of times. V is TRBV18 and J is TRBJ1-1; D is uncertain. This CDR3 has 14 amino acids. CDR1 and CDR2 from the germline V gene are KGHSH and LQKENI. V lost 1 base, J lost 0 bases, and 6 bases lay in between. In nucleotides, the CDR3 is TGTGCCAGCTCACCACAGGGAATGAACACTGAAGCTTTCTTT. Its protein product is CASSPQGMNTEAFF.

The chain has TRBV15 and TRBJ1-5; TRBD1 is a possible D gene (5 bases). The V gene's germline CDR1 is LNHNV and CDR2 YYDKDF (reference sequence). This CDR3 is 17 amino acids long. Trimming removed 0 bases from V and 7 bases from J, with 19 bases in between. The DNA for the CDR3 is TGTGCCACCAGCAGAGACCCAACAGGCCCCGGCGGGCAGCCCCAGCATTTT. Residues: CATSRDPTGPGGQPQHF.

This clone has a single count. The J gene is TRBJ2-1, the V gene TRBV5-6, with D possibly TRBD2 on 5 matching bases. Looked up from germline, CDR1 is SGHDT and CDR2 is YYEEEE. V lost 2 bases and J lost 8, with 17 bases in between. CDR3 length equals 15 residues. The CDR3 here is CASSFRGPLFDEQFF. The CDR3 DNA reads as TGTGCCAGCAGCTTCCGCGGGCCGCTTTTCGATGAGCAGTTCTTC.